A selection of T cell receptor beta chains follows, all from one sample in a study of shared clonotypes between healthy human individuals. Only in-frame clones appear in the TCRdb table, and some are missing; sequencing was by immunoSEQ multiplex PCR. This sample has some 1,900,000 clones, with about 95% found just once. The sample taken for sequencing was naive CD8+ T cells sorted from blood. The receptors here all came from a man between 18 and 35 years old in good health. CDR3s include the opening cysteine and the closing phenylalanine or tryptophan. D genes are given only for firm matches. Clone size is given for some rows only: seen once, a few or many times, or a class if the clone is expanded.

j_call clone_size v_call d_call cdr3_nt cdr3_aa
TRBJ1-6 NA TRBV7-9 TRBD1 TGTGCCAGCAGCTTAGACTCGACAGGGCATTCTTCCCTCCACTTT CASSLDSTGHSSLHF
TRBJ2-5 NA TRBV5-1 NA TGCGCCAGCAGCTTGCGCTACGGAGCAGAGACCCAGTACTTC CASSLRYGAETQYF
TRBJ1-6 NA TRBV15 NA TGTGCCACCAGCAGAGATAAGGCGGACAATTCACCCCTCCACTTT CATSRDKADNSPLHF
TRBJ1-1 NA TRBV6-5 NA TGTGCCAGCAGTTACCAGGAGGGAACCACTGAAGCTTTCTTT CASSYQEGTTEAFF
TRBJ1-2 NA TRBV13 NA TGTGCCAGCTCCCTTGGGGAGCGGGACTATGGCTACACCTTC CASSLGERDYGYTF
TRBJ1-3 NA TRBV5-1 NA TGCGCCAGCAGTCTATCGGGAGTGGCCTCTGGAAACACCATATATTTT CASSLSGVASGNTIYF
TRBJ2-7 NA TRBV4-1 TRBD1 TGCGCCAGCAGCCAAGAAGGGGGACAGGGGATTAGCGAGCAGTACTTC CASSQEGGQGISEQYF
TRBJ2-5 NA TRBV30 TRBD1 TGTGCCTGGAGTGTATTAAGGGGGCCCCAAGAGACCCAGTACTTC CAWSVLRGPQETQYF
TRBJ2-1 NA TRBV6-1 NA TGTGCCAGCAGTGATTACCCCAACAATGAGCAGTTCTTC CASSDYPNNEQFF
TRBJ2-1 NA TRBV6-1 NA TGTGCCAGCAGTGAACTCCCTCTTGGCAATGAGCAGTTCTTC CASSELPLGNEQFF
TRBJ1-4 NA TRBV29-1 TRBD1 TGCAGCGTCCCCGGGACAGGGCCTGGCGGTCTGTTTTTT CSVPGTGPGGLFF
TRBJ2-7 NA TRBV5-1 NA TGCGCCAGCAGCTTCGGGTCCCAGGGGCCCTACGAGCAGTACTTC CASSFGSQGPYEQYF
TRBJ1-2 NA TRBV7-6 TRBD1 TGTGCCAGCAGCTTAGGGCCAGGGGGCGCAGGATTGGATGGCTACACCTTC CASSLGPGGAGLDGYTF
TRBJ2-7 NA TRBV4-3 TRBD2 TGCGCCAGCAGCGGATCGGGACTAGGCTCCTACGAGCAGTACTTC CASSGSGLGSYEQYF
TRBJ1-6 NA TRBV5-6 TRBD1 TGTGCCAGCAGCTGGGGACAGTCCAACTCACCCCTCCACTTT CASSWGQSNSPLHF
TRBJ2-7 NA TRBV2 TRBD2 TGTGCCAGCACCCTTGCGGGGGGGTACGAGCAGTACTTC CASTLAGGYEQYF
TRBJ2-7 NA TRBV7-9 NA TGTGCCAGCAGCTCCCCGGGACAAAATGCCTACGAGCAGTACTTC CASSSPGQNAYEQYF
TRBJ1-2 NA TRBV29-1 NA TGCAGCGTTGGACAGGACGGGTTAAATCGCTTTGGCTACACCTTC CSVGQDGLNRFGYTF
TRBJ2-7 once TRBV4-1 NA TGCGCCAGCAGCCAAGATGGGGGCAGCTTAACCTACGAGCAGTACTTC CASSQDGGSLTYEQYF
TRBJ1-1 NA TRBV2 NA TGTGCCCCCCGGAAGGGAGACACTGAAGCTTTCTTT CAPRKGDTEAFF
TRBJ2-1 NA TRBV13 NA TGTGCCAGCAGCTTAGTAGGGGGAGGTAGATCCTACAATGAGCAGTTCTTC CASSLVGGGRSYNEQFF
TRBJ1-4 NA TRBV10-3 NA TGTGCCATCAGTGAGTCGATAGTGACTAATGAAAAACTGTTTTTT CAISESIVTNEKLFF
TRBJ2-7 NA TRBV6-5 NA TGTGCCAGCACTCTGAAAGACGAGCAGTACTTC CASTLKDEQYF
TRBJ2-7 NA TRBV5-6 NA TGTGCCAGCAGCTTGGTGAGTTACGAGCAGTACTTC CASSLVSYEQYF
TRBJ2-7 NA TRBV4-3 NA TGCGCCAGCAGCCAAGGTCTTGGGAACGCTTACGAGCAGTACTTC CASSQGLGNAYEQYF
TRBJ1-1 NA TRBV6-5 NA TGTGCCAGCAGTTACTCGGAAGGGGGAACTGAAGCTTTCTTT CASSYSEGGTEAFF
TRBJ2-3 NA TRBV27 NA TGTGCCAGCAGTGGATGGCTCGGGGAAACTAGCACAGATACGCAGTATTTT CASSGWLGETSTDTQYF
TRBJ2-7 NA TRBV29-1 TRBD2 TGCAGCGTTGAAGGAGGGCGGGAGAACCCCTACGAGCAGTACTTC CSVEGGRENPYEQYF
TRBJ2-1 NA TRBV27 TRBD1 TGTGCCAGCAGTTTATATGGGACAGGGTATGGTGAGCAGTTCTTC CASSLYGTGYGEQFF
TRBJ2-7 NA TRBV7-9 TRBD2 TGTGCCAGCAGCTCCTTCCTGGCGGGAGGGCCGGAGGAGCAGTACTTC CASSSFLAGGPEEQYF
TRBJ2-5 NA TRBV28 TRBD1 TGTGCCAGCTGGGACAGCTCACAAGAGACCCAGTACTTC CASWDSSQETQYF
TRBJ2-3 NA TRBV30 TRBD2 TGTGCCACGACTAGCGGAAGCACAGATACGCAGTATTTT CATTSGSTDTQYF
TRBJ1-3 NA TRBV18 NA TGTGCCAGCTCCCCCAAATCGTTGGAAGGAAACACCATATATTTT CASSPKSLEGNTIYF
TRBJ2-1 NA TRBV7-9 TRBD2 TGTGCCAGCAGCAGTAGCGGGGAGAGCTCCTACAATGAGCAGTTCTTC CASSSSGESSYNEQFF
TRBJ2-7 NA TRBV30 NA TGTGCCTGGAGTCGCAGGGCTTGGTACGAGCAGTACTTC CAWSRRAWYEQYF
TRBJ2-3 NA TRBV6-5 TRBD2 TGTGCCAGCAGTTACGCTGCGGGGGGCACAGATACGCAGTATTTT CASSYAAGGTDTQYF
TRBJ1-5 NA TRBV4-1 NA TGCGCCAGCAGCCAAGAACGGTCCAGCGGGAATCAGCCCCAGCATTTT CASSQERSSGNQPQHF
TRBJ2-2 NA TRBV7-2 TRBD2 TGTGCCAGCAGCTTAGAAGCGGGAGATCGAACCGGGGAGCTGTTTTTT CASSLEAGDRTGELFF